The source of this T cell receptor (beta chain) is a study of cytomegalovirus exposure and HLA in healthy donors. The junction had 15 bases not matched to a gene; V was cut back by 5 bases and J by 6 bases. Germline V gene lookup returns CDR1 KGHSH and CDR2 LQKENI. This CDR3 has 17 residues. Study-wide findings and caveats: What a later analysis showed was that several of the most significant clusters appeared linked to common viral pathogens. Some V segments, TRBV6-2 and TRBV6-3 among them, were indistinguishable and were therefore excluded.

PCR used 60 Vbeta primers and 13 Jbeta primers. Some clones are missing from TCRdb's copy, which holds only in-frame ones; the method was immunoSEQ multiplex PCR. Among under 150,000 clones, over 60% were seen once, and the ten largest hold 0.94%. This clone appeared a few times. Its antigen is not identified. The specimen was PBMCs. The genes are TRBV18 and TRBJ2-1; 8 nucleotides agree with TRBD2. This clonotype was sampled from a woman in her fifties or sixties in good health and CMV-seronegative. The chain's CDR3 is CASSLQRGQGGGNEQFF. The CDR3 DNA follows: TGTGCCAGCTCATTACAGCGGGGGCAGGGTGGAGGCAATGAGCAGTTCTTC.